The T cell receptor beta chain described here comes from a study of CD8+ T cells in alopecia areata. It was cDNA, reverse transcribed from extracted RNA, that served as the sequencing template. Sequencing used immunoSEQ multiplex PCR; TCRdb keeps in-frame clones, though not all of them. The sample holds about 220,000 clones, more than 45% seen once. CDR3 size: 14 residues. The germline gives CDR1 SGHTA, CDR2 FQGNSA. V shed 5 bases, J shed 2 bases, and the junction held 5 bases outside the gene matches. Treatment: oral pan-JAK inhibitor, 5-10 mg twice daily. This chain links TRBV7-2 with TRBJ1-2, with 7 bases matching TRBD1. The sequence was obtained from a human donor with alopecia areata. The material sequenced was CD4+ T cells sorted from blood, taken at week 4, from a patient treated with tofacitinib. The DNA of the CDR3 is TGTGCCAGCAGCGGGACAGAAGGAAACTATGGCTACACCTTC. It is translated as CASSGTEGNYGYTF.